The entry below describes one T cell receptor beta chain. This sample is drawn from a study of T-cell reconstitution after alpha-beta-depleted transplantation in children. The CDR3 is made up of 12 amino acids. Germline loops: CDR1 ENHRY, CDR2 SYGVKD. Trimming took off 3 bases at V and 9 bases at J, with 12 bases between the two ends. Unique molecular identifiers were built into the TCRbeta library. TCRdb re-called the PCR reads through MiXCR, storing one row per CDR3 protein. The sample carries approximately 490,000 distinct CDR3 sequences, around 13% recorded once. J is TRBJ2-7 and V is TRBV10-3, with D unclear. This sequence was found in a human donor who donated a stem cell graft to a child with combined immunodeficiency. The sample was PBMCs from the stem cell graft donor, taken from the stem cell graft. The DNA of the CDR3 is TGTGCCATCAGTGATACCCGCACATTGCAGTACTTC. It is translated as CAISDTRTLQYF.